One sample yielded the 27 T cell receptor beta chains listed below, sequenced in a study of CD8+ T cells in alopecia areata. Investigators isolated RNA and reverse transcribed it into cDNA to act as the sequencing template. Here immunoSEQ multiplex PCR was the method, and the copy in TCRdb shows in-frame clones only, minus some. The sample lists around 99,000 clones, roughly 84% seen once, with 20% to 25% in the top ten. The treatment was: oral pan-JAK inhibitor, 5-10 mg twice daily. The sequences come from CD8+ T cells sorted from blood, collected at week 24, from a patient treated with tofacitinib. The receptors were gathered from a human donor with alopecia areata.

The chain uses TRBV6-6 and TRBJ2-3; D remains unclear. Trimming stripped 7 bases from V and 2 bases from J, with 10 bases between. The V gene's germline CDR1 is MNHNY and CDR2 SVGAGI (reference sequence). The CDR3 is 13 residues long. The CDR3 DNA sequence: TGTGCCAGCACCACCTCCCCCACAGATACGCAGTATTTT. Protein sequence: CASTTSPTDTQYF.

This chain joins TRBV4-3 and TRBJ2-1; TRBD2 matches 9 bases. This CDR3 is 15 amino acids long. Germline CDR1 and CDR2: LGHNA and YSLEER. The junction had 4 bases not matched to a gene; V was cut back by 0 bases and J by 7 bases. CDR3 protein: CASSQDGTSINEQFF. The CDR3 nucleotides read TGCGCCAGCAGCCAAGATGGGACTAGCATTAATGAGCAGTTCTTC.

The rearrangement uses TRBV7-2 and TRBJ2-7; tentatively, D is TRBD1 (6 bases). The CDR3 runs to 13 residues. Germline loops: CDR1 SGHTA, CDR2 FQGNSA. V shed 5 bases and J shed 3 bases, with 11 bases lying between them. DNA of the CDR3: TGTGCCAGCAGCCCAGAGGACAGCTACGAGCAGTACTTC. It yields the protein CASSPEDSYEQYF.

The chain has TRBV2 and TRBJ2-1; D is unclear. The CDR3 is 16 residues long. CDR1 is SNHLY, CDR2 FYNNEI, per germline. The ends were cut back, 4 bases at V and 2 bases at J, with 15 bases in the middle. For the CDR3, the DNA is TGTGCCAGCAGTGTGGAGCCCACCACTCCCTACAATGAGCAGTTCTTC. Translated, it gives CASSVEPTTPYNEQFF.

The gene calls are TRBV9 and TRBJ2-3, with a tentative D call TRBD1 (6 bases). This CDR3 is 15 amino acids long. Trimming left V 3 bases short and J 4 bases short, with 15 bases between. CDR1 and CDR2 (germline): SGDLS, YYNGEE. CDR3 nucleotide sequence: TGTGCCAGCAGCGGGGAAACAGGGTTGGCAGATACGCAGTATTTT. The encoded protein is CASSGETGLADTQYF.

The chain uses TRBV13 and TRBJ2-7; perhaps TRBD1 as D (6 bases). CDR1 PRHDT and CDR2 FYEKMQ come from the germline V gene (reference sequence). Trimming took off 3 bases at V and 2 bases at J, with 14 bases between the two ends. The CDR3 has 15 residues. The CDR3 coding sequence is TGTGCCAGCAGCTTCGGGCAGGGGTTTCCCTACGAGCAGTACTTC. This sequence encodes CASSFGQGFPYEQYF.

The chain couples TRBV14 to TRBJ2-7, with no clear D. The germline V gene has CDR1 SGHDN and CDR2 FVKESK. The CDR3 has 14 residues. Deletions cut 2 bases from V and 5 bases from J, with 13 bases between. The CDR3 coding sequence is TGTGCCAGCAGCCAAACTATGACCTGGGACGAGCAGTACTTC. Amino acid sequence: CASSQTMTWDEQYF.

This chain joins TRBV5-1 and TRBJ2-7; 7 bases map to TRBD2. There are 17 residues in the CDR3. Per germline, CDR1 SGHRS and CDR2 YFSETQ. After removal of 2 bases from V and 0 bases from J, the junction contained 11 bases not matched to a gene. The CDR3 region has the DNA TGCGCCAGCAGCTTCCCGCCCGGAGGGGAGGGCTCCTACGAGCAGTACTTC. It codes for CASSFPPGGEGSYEQYF.

The J gene is TRBJ2-1, the V gene TRBV7-9; a weak D match, TRBD1 (8 bases). Germline values: CDR1 SEHNR, CDR2 FQNEAQ (reference sequence). The CDR3 totals 15 residues. Trimming removed 4 bases at V and 4 bases at J, with 14 bases between. CDR3 sequence (DNA): TGTGCCAGCAGCTCGGACAGGGAGGGATACAATGAGCAGTTCTTC. It is translated as CASSSDREGYNEQFF.

The chain employs TRBV4-1 and TRBJ1-1; a weak D match, TRBD1 (6 bases). Germline lookup yields CDR1 MGHRA and CDR2 YSYEKL. V was cut by 3 bases and J by 2 bases, with 13 bases left in between. The CDR3 loop spans 15 amino acids. The CDR3 region is CASSQYRVGNTEAFF. DNA for the CDR3: TGCGCCAGCAGCCAGTACAGGGTTGGAAACACTGAAGCTTTCTTT.

The chain uses TRBV7-3 and TRBJ2-6; D possibly uses TRBD1 or TRBD2 (5 bases each). V was cut by 7 bases and J by 0 bases, with 16 bases left in between. The length of the CDR3 is 17 residues. Germline lookup yields CDR1 SGHTA and CDR2 FQGTGA. The CDR3 DNA reads as TGTGCCAGCAAAGGGGACGGAACGATCTCTGGGGCCAACGTCCTGACTTTC. Amino acid sequence: CASKGDGTISGANVLTF.

V is TRBV4-1 and J is TRBJ2-3; D assignment may be TRBD1 or TRBD2 (5 bases each). This CDR3 contains 18 residues. The germline V gene has CDR1 MGHRA and CDR2 YSYEKL. The germline V and J ends were trimmed by 1 base and 4 bases, with 21 bases remaining between them. In nucleotides, the CDR3 is TGCGCCAGCAGCCAAGTACAGTCGTGGGACCGAGGGGCAGATACGCAGTATTTT. It codes for CASSQVQSWDRGADTQYF.

With regard to this clone: Relative to the germline gene, one junction end is altered; a read error may explain this. CDR3 in amino acids: CASSYSVEDTQYF. CDR3 DNA: TGTGCCAGCAGTTACTCCGTGGAAGATACTCAGTATTTT. The chain links TRBV6-5 to TRBJ2-3; D is unresolved. Looked up from germline, CDR1 is MNHEY and CDR2 is SVGAGI. There are 13 residues in the CDR3.

This chain links TRBV29-1 with TRBJ2-3, with 9 bases that match TRBD1. V shed 3 bases, J shed 2 bases, and the junction held 6 bases outside the gene matches. The germline V gene has CDR1 SQVTM and CDR2 ANQGSEA. CDR3 length equals 15 residues. The DNA for the CDR3 is TGCAGCGTTGACGGGACAGGGCGGACCACAGATACGCAGTATTTT. It translates to CSVDGTGRTTDTQYF.

The chain's CDR3 is CASSLAVSTVYEQYF. The CDR3 DNA follows: TGTGCCAGCAGCTTAGCGGTCAGTACCGTCTACGAGCAGTACTTC. V usage is TRBV7-2 and J usage is TRBJ2-7; D is uncertain. The CDR3 is 15 residues long. V was shortened by 0 bases and J by 3 bases, with 12 bases between the two germline ends. Germline V lookup: CDR1 SGHTA, CDR2 FQGNSA.

This clone has more than one count but fewer than ten. CDR3 DNA sequence: TGCAGCGTTATTGTGGGCCGGGGCACTGAAGCTTTCTTT. This translates into CSVIVGRGTEAFF. V and J are TRBV29-1 and TRBJ1-1; no definite D call. Trimming stripped 5 bases from V and 4 bases from J, with 14 bases between. The germline CDR1 and CDR2 sequences are SQVTM and ANQGSEA. CDR3 length: 13 amino acids.

V usage is TRBV4-3 and J usage is TRBJ2-1, with 8 bases that match TRBD2. The CDR3 loop spans 16 amino acids. Unmatched junction bases numbered 9, after V lost 3 bases and J lost 5 bases. The V gene's germline CDR1 is LGHNA and CDR2 YSLEER. This chain's CDR3 is CASSQSRGGPNNEQFF. The DNA of the CDR3 is TGCGCCAGCAGCCAGTCCCGGGGGGGCCCGAACAATGAGCAGTTCTTC.

This clone appeared a single time. This rearrangement joins TRBV14 to TRBJ1-2; 8 positions agree with TRBD1. V shed 1 base, J shed 5 bases, and the junction held 6 bases outside the gene matches. The germline gives CDR1 SGHDN, CDR2 FVKESK. This CDR3 has 15 amino acids. The CDR3: CASSQVQGARYGYTF. In nucleotides, the CDR3 is TGTGCCAGCAGCCAAGTCCAGGGGGCGCGATATGGCTACACCTTC. The full variable domain, rest sourced from reference TRBV14 and TRBJ1-2, is EAGVTQFPSHSVIEKGQTVTLRCDPISGHDNLYWYRRVMGKEIKFLLHFVKESKQDESGMPNNRFLAERTGGTYSTLKVQPAELEDSGVYFCASSQVQGARYGYTFGSGTRLTVV.

The genes are TRBV7-2 and TRBJ2-7; possibly TRBD1 for D (6 bases). The CDR3 extends over 15 amino acids. Germline loops: CDR1 SGHTA, CDR2 FQGNSA. The V end lost 5 bases, the J end lost 3 bases, and 17 bases lay between the germline ends. The CDR3 sequence: CASSHREAGDYEQYF. The DNA for the CDR3 is TGTGCCAGCAGCCATAGAGAGGCAGGGGACTACGAGCAGTACTTC.

The DNA of the CDR3 is TGTGCCAGTAGTCCCCCTGGGGGAGGCTTCACAGATACGCAGTATTTT. Protein sequence: CASSPPGGGFTDTQYF. The rearrangement uses TRBV19 and TRBJ2-3, with D tentatively TRBD2 (6 bases). Germline values: CDR1 LNHDA, CDR2 SQIVND (reference sequence). This CDR3 region has 16 residues. With 5 bases removed from V and 2 bases from J, the gap between germline ends came to 17 bases.

V is TRBV4-2 and J is TRBJ2-7; 9 positions match TRBD1. This CDR3 is 16 amino acids long. Germline loops: CDR1 LGHNA, CDR2 YNFKEQ. J lost 3 bases, V lost 0 bases, and 6 bases had no gene match. Here the CDR3 reads CASSQDVTGGYYEQYF. The CDR3 DNA reads as TGTGCCAGCAGCCAAGATGTGACAGGGGGGTACTACGAGCAGTACTTC.

This clone was detected once. The chain uses TRBV4-2 and TRBJ2-1; D not resolved. V was shortened by 0 bases and J by 10 bases, with 13 bases between the two germline ends. Germline CDR1 LGHNA, CDR2 YNFKEQ. The CDR3 contains 14 residues. The CDR3 sequence is CASSQESEALEQFF. As DNA, the CDR3 is TGTGCCAGCAGCCAAGAGTCGGAAGCCCTAGAGCAGTTCTTC.

V usage is TRBV7-9 and J usage is TRBJ2-1; the match to TRBD2 covers 13 bases. The CDR3 has 17 amino acids. Germline V lookup: CDR1 SEHNR, CDR2 FQNEAQ (reference sequence). V was pared by 4 bases and J by 2 bases, with 5 bases of the junction left unmatched. CDR3 in DNA: TGTGCCAGCAGCTGGGGACTAGCGGGGCTCCCCTACAATGAGCAGTTCTTC. It is translated as CASSWGLAGLPYNEQFF. Full variable domain (missing parts from reference TRBV7-9 and TRBJ2-1): DTGVSQNPRHKITKRGQNVTFRCDPISEHNRLYWYRQTLGQGPEFLTYFQNEAQLEKSRLLSDRFSAERPKGSFSTLEIQRTEQGDSAMYLCASSWGLAGLPYNEQFFGPGTRLTVL.

The CDR3 spells CASSPDSWDTIYF. In DNA, the CDR3 is TGTGCCAGCAGTCCGGACAGTTGGGACACCATATATTTT. This chain uses TRBV27 with TRBJ1-3; perhaps TRBD1 as D (6 bases). The germline V and J ends were trimmed by 5 bases and 8 bases, with 13 bases remaining between them. The CDR3 runs to 13 residues. Germline lookup yields CDR1 MNHEY and CDR2 SMNVEV (reference sequence).

This clone showed up just a few times. The CDR3 spells CASSFKVPTNEKLFF. The CDR3 nucleotides read TGTGCCAGCAGCTTTAAGGTCCCAACTAATGAAAAACTGTTTTTT. V and J are TRBV5-5 and TRBJ1-4; D remains ambiguous. Germline CDR1 and CDR2: SGHKS and YYEKEE (reference sequence). CDR3 length: 15 residues. The ends were cut back, 2 bases at V and 0 bases at J, with 8 bases in the middle. The full variable domain, in which reference TRBV5-5 and TRBJ1-4 provide the parts outside the CDR3, is DAGVTQSPTHLIKTRGQQVTLRCSPISGHKSVSWYQQVLGQGPQFIFQYYEKEERGRGNFPDRFSARQFPNYSSELNVNALLLGDSALYLCASSFKVPTNEKLFFGSGTQLSVL.

The chain combines TRBV7-6 with TRBJ1-2, with D possibly being TRBD1 (5 bases). The length of the CDR3 is 13 residues. The V end lost 0 bases, the J end lost 6 bases, and 8 bases lay between the germline ends. Germline V gene data show CDR1 as SGHVS and CDR2 as FNYEAQ. CDR3 sequence: CASSLAAGNGYTF. CDR3 coding DNA: TGTGCCAGCAGCTTAGCGGCAGGGAATGGCTACACCTTC.

The gene calls are TRBV11-2 and TRBJ2-7, with D possibly being TRBD2 (6 bases). CDR1 and CDR2 from the germline V gene are SGHAT and FQNNGV. The CDR3 is 14 amino acids. Trimming took off 2 bases at V and 3 bases at J, with 11 bases between the two ends. The CDR3 region has the DNA TGTGCCAGCAGCTTAAGAGGAGGGAACTACGAGCAGTACTTC. It specifies CASSLRGGNYEQYF.